Listed here is a single T cell receptor (beta chain). Its target is not known. CDR1 is SGHRS and CDR2 is YFSETQ in the germline V gene. This CDR3 region has 15 residues. With 2 bases clipped from V and 4 bases from J, the junction kept 8 bases outside the gene matches. The entry originates in a study of cytomegalovirus exposure and HLA in healthy donors. The study, taken as a whole, reports: Clusters of TCRs from the first cohort tended to co-occur in the roughly 120 validation repertoires (as a later analysis found).

Data came from immunoSEQ multiplex PCR; TCRdb stores just in-frame clones and leaves some out. Here the sample spans 110,000 to 150,000 clones, approximately 94% being singletons. This chain uses TRBV5-1 with TRBJ1-2; 7 bases match TRBD1. The receptor was isolated from a man in his late teens or twenties in good health and CMV-seropositive. Sequencing was done on a sample of PBMCs. The DNA of the CDR3 is TGCGCCAGCAGCTTATCTACAGGGGCAGGCTATGGCTACACCTTC. Encoded protein: CASSLSTGAGYGYTF. Full variable domain (remainder filled in from reference TRBV5-1 and TRBJ1-2): KAGVTQTPRYLIKTRGQQVTLSCSPISGHRSVSWYQQTPGQGLQFLFEYFSETQRNKGNFPGRFSGRQFSNSRSEMNVSTLELGDSALYLCASSLSTGAGYGYTFGSGTRLTVV.